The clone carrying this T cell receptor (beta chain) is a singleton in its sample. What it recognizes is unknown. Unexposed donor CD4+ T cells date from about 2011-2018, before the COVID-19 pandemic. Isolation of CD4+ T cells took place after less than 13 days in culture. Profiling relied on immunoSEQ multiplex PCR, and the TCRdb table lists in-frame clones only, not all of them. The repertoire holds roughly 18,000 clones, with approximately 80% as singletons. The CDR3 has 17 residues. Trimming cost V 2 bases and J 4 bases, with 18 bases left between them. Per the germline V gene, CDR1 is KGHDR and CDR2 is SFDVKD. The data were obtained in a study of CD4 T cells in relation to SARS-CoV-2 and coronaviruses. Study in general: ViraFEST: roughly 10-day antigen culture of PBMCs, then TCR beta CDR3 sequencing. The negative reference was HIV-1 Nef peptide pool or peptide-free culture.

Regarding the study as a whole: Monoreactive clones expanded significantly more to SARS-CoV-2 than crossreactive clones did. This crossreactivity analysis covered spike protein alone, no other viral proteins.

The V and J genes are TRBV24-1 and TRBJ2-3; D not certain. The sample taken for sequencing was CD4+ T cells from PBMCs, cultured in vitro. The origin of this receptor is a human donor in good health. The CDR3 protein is CATSDYSGPVAPDTQYF. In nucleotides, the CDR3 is TGTGCCACCAGTGATTATTCGGGTCCGGTAGCCCCAGATACGCAGTATTTT.